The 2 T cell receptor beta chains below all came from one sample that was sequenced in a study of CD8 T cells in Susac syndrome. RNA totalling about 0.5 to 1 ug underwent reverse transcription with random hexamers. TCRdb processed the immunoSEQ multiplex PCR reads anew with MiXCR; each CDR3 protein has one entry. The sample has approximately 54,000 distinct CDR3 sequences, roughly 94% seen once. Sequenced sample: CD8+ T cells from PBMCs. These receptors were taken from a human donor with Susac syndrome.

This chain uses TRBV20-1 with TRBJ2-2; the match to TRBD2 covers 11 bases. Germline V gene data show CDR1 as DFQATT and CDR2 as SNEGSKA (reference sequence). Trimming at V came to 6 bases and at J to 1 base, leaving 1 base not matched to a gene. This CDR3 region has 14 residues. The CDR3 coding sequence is TGCAGTGCAGGACTAGCGGGGAACACCGGGGAGCTGTTTTTT. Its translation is CSAGLAGNTGELFF.

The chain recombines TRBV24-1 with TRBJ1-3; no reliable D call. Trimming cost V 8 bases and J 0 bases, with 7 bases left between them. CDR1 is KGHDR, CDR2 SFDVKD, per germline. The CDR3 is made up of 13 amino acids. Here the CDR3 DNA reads TGTGCCACCACTCTGGGCTCTGGAAACACCATATATTTT. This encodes CATTLGSGNTIYF.